Listed below are T cell receptor beta chains from one sample, sequenced in a study of blood T cell repertoires in COVID-19. Libraries were prepared by immunoSEQ multiplex PCR; TCRdb keeps only in-frame clonotypes and omits some of them. Among tens of thousands of clones, approximately 80% were seen once, and the ten largest hold 7% to 9.5%. The sample consisted of peripheral blood. These receptors were collected from a human donor in a cohort sampled during active COVID-19. Each CDR3 is given with its conserved first and last residue. D genes are given only for firm matches. The size field is filled for only some rows; it gives once, few, many or a size class.

- | TRBJ1-3 | TRBV5-1 | - | TGCGCCAGCAGCTTGGACAGGGCCTCTGGAAACACCATATATTTT | CASSLDRASGNTIYF
- | TRBJ1-1 | TRBV30 | - | TGTGCCTGGAGTGTAGCACAGCTGAACACTGAAGCTTTCTTT | CAWSVAQLNTEAFF
- | TRBJ1-2 | TRBV28 | - | TGTGCCAGCACCGCCGGAGTGCCGACTATGCGGGGCTACACCTTC | CASTAGVPTMRGYTF
- | TRBJ2-1 | TRBV2 | few | TGTGCCAGCAGCCCCACTCGTACGGTGCAGTTCTTC | CASSPTRTVQFF
- | TRBJ2-5 | TRBV14 | - | TGTGCCAGCAGCCAAGAGAGAGGACAGAGACCTCAAGAGACCCAGTACTTC | CASSQERGQRPQETQYF
TRBD1 | TRBJ1-1 | TRBV30 | - | TGTGCCTGGAGGGAACAGGGGACCATGAACACTGAAGCTTTCTTT | CAWREQGTMNTEAFF
TRBD2 | TRBJ2-7 | TRBV3-1/TRBV3-2 | - | TGTGCCAGCAGCCAGGAAGGACTAGCGGTCTACGAGCAGTACTTC | CASSQEGLAVYEQYF
- | TRBJ2-1 | TRBV24-1 | - | TGTGCCACCAGTGGGATTTTGACGGGGTCCTACAATGAGCAGTTCTTC | CATSGILTGSYNEQFF
TRBD2 | TRBJ2-3 | TRBV29-1 | - | TGCAGCGTACTACGACTAGCGGGAAGCACAGATACGCAGTATTTT | CSVLRLAGSTDTQYF
- | TRBJ2-2 | TRBV3-1/TRBV3-2 | - | TGTGCCAGCAGCCAAGGGCGAGGCAGGGTACGCACCGGGGAGCTGTTTTTT | CASSQGRGRVRTGELFF
TRBD1 | TRBJ2-7 | TRBV7-9 | - | TGTGCCAGCATCAACAACGGACAGGGGTCCGAGCAGTACTTC | CASINNGQGSEQYF
TRBD1 | TRBJ2-7 | TRBV5-6 | few | TGTGCCAGCAGCTTCGACAGGGGGAGCTACGAGCAGTACTTC | CASSFDRGSYEQYF
- | TRBJ1-2 | TRBV3-1/TRBV3-2 | once | TGTGCCAGCAGCCAAGATGCACTCGGCGGGCATGGCTACACCTTC | CASSQDALGGHGYTF
- | TRBJ2-2 | TRBV6-5 | - | TGTGCCAGCAGGCCGGGACTGCGGAGCACCGGGGAGCTGTTTTTT | CASRPGLRSTGELFF
TRBD1 | TRBJ2-7 | TRBV18 | - | TGTGCCAGCACCCCACCTGGGACAGGGGCCTACGAGCAGTACTTC | CASTPPGTGAYEQYF
TRBD2 | TRBJ2-7 | TRBV19 | - | TGTGCCAGTAGTACCCCCGGGACTAGCGGGAGGTACGAGCAGTACTTC | CASSTPGTSGRYEQYF
TRBD2 | TRBJ2-3 | TRBV27 | - | TGTGCCAGCAGTTCCCAAGCGGGAAAGGTGAATTTT | CASSSQAGKVNF
- | TRBJ2-7 | TRBV11-3 | - | TGTGCCAGCAGCTTAGGACGGACAGAGCAGTACTTC | CASSLGRTEQYF
- | TRBJ2-2 | TRBV7-6 | - | TGTGCCAGCAGCTTTTTATCCACGGAGCGCGGGGAGCTGTTTTTT | CASSFLSTERGELFF
- | TRBJ2-1 | TRBV19 | - | TGTGCCAGTAGTATGGGGCAGGCCTACAATGAGCAGTTCTTC | CASSMGQAYNEQFF
- | TRBJ1-4 | TRBV5-8 | - | TGTGCCAGCAGCTTGGACAGGAGACGGACACGTACAAAACTGTTTTTT | CASSLDRRRTRTKLFF
- | TRBJ1-5 | TRBV19 | - | TGTGCCAGTAGGATTATCCGGGGGTGGCAGCCCCAGCATTTT | CASRIIRGWQPQHF
TRBD1 | TRBJ2-3 | TRBV7-2 | - | TGTGCCAGCAGCTTCCAGGACAGGGTTTCGGATACGCAGTATTTT | CASSFQDRVSDTQYF
TRBD2 | TRBJ2-5 | TRBV7-9 | - | TGTGCCAGCAGCTTTTCTAGCGGGAGACGTCAAGAGACCCAGTACTTC | CASSFSSGRRQETQYF
TRBD1 | TRBJ1-4 | TRBV11-2 | - | TGTGCCAGCAGCTTCACAGGGGATGAAAAACTGTTTTTT | CASSFTGDEKLFF
TRBD2 | TRBJ2-7 | TRBV5-6 | - | TGTGCCAGCAGCTCCCTAGCGGGACTACCCTACGAGCAGTACTTC | CASSSLAGLPYEQYF